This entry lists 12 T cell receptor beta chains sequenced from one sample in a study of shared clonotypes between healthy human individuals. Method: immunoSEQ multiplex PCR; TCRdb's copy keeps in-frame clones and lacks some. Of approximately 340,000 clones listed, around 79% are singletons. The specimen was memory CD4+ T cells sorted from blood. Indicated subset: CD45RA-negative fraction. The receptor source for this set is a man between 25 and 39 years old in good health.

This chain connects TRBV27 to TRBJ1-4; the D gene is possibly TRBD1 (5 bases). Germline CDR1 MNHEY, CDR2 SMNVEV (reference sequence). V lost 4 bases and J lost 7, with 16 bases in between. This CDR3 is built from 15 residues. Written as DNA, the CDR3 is TGTGCCAGCAGTTCATGGGGGGATTGGGGTGAAAAACTGTTTTTT. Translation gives CASSSWGDWGEKLFF.

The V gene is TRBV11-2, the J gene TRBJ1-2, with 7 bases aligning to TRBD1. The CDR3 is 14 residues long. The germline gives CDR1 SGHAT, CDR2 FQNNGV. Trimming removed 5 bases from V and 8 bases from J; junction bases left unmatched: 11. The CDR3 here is CASSGDGHRGGYTF. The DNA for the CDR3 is TGTGCCAGCAGCGGAGACGGGCACAGGGGCGGCTACACCTTC.

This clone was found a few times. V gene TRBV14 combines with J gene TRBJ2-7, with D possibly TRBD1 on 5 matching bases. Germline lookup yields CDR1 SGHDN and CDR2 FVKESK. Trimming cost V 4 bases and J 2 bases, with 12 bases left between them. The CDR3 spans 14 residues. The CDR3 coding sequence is TGTGCCAGCAGCCCACGACAGAGTACCTACGAGCAGTACTTC. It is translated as CASSPRQSTYEQYF.

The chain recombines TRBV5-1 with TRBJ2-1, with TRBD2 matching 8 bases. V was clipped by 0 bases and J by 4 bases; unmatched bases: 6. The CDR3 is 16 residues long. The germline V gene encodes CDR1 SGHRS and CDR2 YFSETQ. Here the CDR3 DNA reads TGCGCCAGCAGCTTGGGGGCGGGAGGCCATTACAATGAGCAGTTCTTC. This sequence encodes CASSLGAGGHYNEQFF.

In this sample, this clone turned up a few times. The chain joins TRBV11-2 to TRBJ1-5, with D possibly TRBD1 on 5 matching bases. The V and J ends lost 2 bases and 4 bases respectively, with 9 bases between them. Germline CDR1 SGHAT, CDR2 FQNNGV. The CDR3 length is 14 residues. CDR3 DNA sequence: TGTGCCAGCAGCTTAAACCCAGGGAATCAGCCCCAGCATTTT. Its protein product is CASSLNPGNQPQHF.

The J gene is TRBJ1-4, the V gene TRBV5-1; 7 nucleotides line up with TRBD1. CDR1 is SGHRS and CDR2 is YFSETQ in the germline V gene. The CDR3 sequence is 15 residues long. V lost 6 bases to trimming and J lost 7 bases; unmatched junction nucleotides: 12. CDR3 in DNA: TGCGCCAGCACCGGAGAAGGGGGCTCCGGTGAAAAACTGTTTTTT. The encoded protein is CASTGEGGSGEKLFF. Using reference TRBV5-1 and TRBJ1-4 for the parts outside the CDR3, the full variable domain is KAGVTQTPRYLIKTRGQQVTLSCSPISGHRSVSWYQQTPGQGLQFLFEYFSETQRNKGNFPGRFSGRQFSNSRSEMNVSTLELGDSALYLCASTGEGGSGEKLFFGSGTQLSVL.

The CDR3 sequence is CATSKESSYNEQFF. The CDR3 DNA reads TGTGCCACCAGCAAGGAAAGCTCCTACAATGAGCAGTTCTTC. This chain uses TRBV15 with TRBJ2-1; D is unresolved. V was clipped by 4 bases and J by 0 bases, with 7 bases between them. The CDR3 is made up of 14 amino acids. The germline V gene has CDR1 LNHNV and CDR2 YYDKDF (reference sequence).

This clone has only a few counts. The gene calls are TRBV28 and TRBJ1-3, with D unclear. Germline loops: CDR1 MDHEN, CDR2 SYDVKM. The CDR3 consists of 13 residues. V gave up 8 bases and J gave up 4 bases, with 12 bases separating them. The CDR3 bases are TGTGCCAGCGGGTTGTCTGTGGGAAACACCATATATTTT. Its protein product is CASGLSVGNTIYF. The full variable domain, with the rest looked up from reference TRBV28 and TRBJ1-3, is DVKVTQSSRYLVKRTGEKVFLECVQDMDHENMFWYRQDPGLGLRLIYFSYDVKMKEKGDIPEGYSVSREKKERFSLILESASTNQTSMYLCASGLSVGNTIYFGEGSWLTVV.

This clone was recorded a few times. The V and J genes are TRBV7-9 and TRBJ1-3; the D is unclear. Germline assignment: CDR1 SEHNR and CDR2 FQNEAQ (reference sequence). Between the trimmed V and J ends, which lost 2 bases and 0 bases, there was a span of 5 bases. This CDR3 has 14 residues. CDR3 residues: CASSLQSSGNTIYF. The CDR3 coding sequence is TGTGCCAGCAGCTTACAGTCCTCTGGAAACACCATATATTTT.

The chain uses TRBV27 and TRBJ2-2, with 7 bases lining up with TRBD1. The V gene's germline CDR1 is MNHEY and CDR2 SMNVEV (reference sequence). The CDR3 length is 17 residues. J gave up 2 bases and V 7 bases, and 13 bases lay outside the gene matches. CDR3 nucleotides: TGTGCCAGCACTTCCGGAATGGGACAGCAAAACACCGGGGAGCTGTTTTTT. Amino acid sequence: CASTSGMGQQNTGELFF.

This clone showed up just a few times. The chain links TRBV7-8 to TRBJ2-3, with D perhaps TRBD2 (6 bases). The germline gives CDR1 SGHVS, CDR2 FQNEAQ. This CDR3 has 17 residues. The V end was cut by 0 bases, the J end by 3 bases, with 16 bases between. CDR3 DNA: TGTGCCAGCAGCTTAGCGTCCGGAGGGAGGAGGACAGATACGCAGTATTTT. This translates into CASSLASGGRRTDTQYF.

In DNA form, the CDR3 reads TGTGCCTGGAGTGTACACGTGCCAGGGGAGACCCAGTACTTC. Amino acid sequence: CAWSVHVPGETQYF. V gene TRBV30 combines with J gene TRBJ2-5; tentatively, D is TRBD1 (5 bases). CDR3 length equals 14 residues. CDR1 and CDR2 (germline): GTSNPN, SVGIG (reference sequence). Trimming cost V 0 bases and J 5 bases, with 13 bases left between them. Filled out from reference TRBV30 and TRBJ2-5, the complete variable domain reads SQTIHQWPATLVQPVGSPLSLECTVEGTSNPNLYWYRQAAGRGLQLLFYSVGIGQISSEVPQNLSASRPQDRQFILSSKKLLLSDSGFYLCAWSVHVPGETQYFGPGTRLLVL.